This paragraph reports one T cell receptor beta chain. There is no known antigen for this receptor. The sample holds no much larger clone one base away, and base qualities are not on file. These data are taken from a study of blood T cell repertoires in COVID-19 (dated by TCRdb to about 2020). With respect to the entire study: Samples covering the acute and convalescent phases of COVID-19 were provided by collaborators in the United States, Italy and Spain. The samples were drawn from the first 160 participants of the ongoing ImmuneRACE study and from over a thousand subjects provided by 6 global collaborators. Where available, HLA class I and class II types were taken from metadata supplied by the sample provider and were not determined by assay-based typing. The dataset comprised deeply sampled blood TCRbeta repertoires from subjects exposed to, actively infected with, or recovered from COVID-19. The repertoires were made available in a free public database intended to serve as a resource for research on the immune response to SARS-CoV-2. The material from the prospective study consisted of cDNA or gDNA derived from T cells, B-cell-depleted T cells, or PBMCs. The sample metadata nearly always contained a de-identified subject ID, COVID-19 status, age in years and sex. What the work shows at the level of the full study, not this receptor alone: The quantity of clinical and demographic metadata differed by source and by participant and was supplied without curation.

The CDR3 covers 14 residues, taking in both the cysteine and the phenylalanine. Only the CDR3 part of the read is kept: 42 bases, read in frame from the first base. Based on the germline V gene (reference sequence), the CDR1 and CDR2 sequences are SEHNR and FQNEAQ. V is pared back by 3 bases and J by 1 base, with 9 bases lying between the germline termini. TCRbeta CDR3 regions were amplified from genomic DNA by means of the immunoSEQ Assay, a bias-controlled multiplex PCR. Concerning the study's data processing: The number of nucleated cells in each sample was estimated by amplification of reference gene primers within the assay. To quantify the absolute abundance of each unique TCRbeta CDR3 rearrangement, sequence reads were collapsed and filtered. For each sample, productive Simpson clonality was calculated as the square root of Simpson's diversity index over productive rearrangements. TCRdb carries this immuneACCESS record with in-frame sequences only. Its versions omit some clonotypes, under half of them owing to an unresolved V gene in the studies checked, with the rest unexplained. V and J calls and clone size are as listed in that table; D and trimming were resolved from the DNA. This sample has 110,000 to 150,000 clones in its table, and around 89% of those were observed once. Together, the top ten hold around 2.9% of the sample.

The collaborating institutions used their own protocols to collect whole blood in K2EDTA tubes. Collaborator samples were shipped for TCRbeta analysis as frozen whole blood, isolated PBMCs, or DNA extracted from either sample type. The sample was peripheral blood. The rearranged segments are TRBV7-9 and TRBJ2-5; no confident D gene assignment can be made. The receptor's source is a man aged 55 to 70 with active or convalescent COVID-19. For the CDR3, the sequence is CASSFSSFQETQYF. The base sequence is TGTGCCAGCAGCTTTAGCAGCTTCCAAGAGACCCAGTACTTC.